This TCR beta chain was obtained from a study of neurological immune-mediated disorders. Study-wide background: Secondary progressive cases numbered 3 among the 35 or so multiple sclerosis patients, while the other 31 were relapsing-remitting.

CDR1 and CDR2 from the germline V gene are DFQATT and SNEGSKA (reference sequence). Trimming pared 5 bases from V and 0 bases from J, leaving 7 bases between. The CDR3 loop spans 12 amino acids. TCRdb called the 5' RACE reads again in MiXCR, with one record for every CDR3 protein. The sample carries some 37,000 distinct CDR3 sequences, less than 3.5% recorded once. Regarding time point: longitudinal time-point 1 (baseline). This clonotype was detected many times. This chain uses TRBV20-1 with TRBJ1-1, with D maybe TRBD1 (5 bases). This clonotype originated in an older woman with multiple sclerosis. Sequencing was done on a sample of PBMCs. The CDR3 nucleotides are TGCAGTGCTGGGGGAGTGAACACTGAAGCTTTCTTT. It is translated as CSAGGVNTEAFF.